What follows are 21 T cell receptor beta chains derived from one specimen sequenced in a study of T cell responses to AZD1222 COVID-19 vaccine. Profiled with immunoSEQ multiplex PCR; TCRdb holds only in-frame clones, not every one. The table has 80,000 or so clones, over 75% seen once. The sample in question was peripheral blood, obtained 28 days after the second AZD1222 dose. Source of these receptors: an adult who received the AZD1222 COVID-19 vaccine.

The V gene is TRBV7-8, the J gene TRBJ2-3, with TRBD2 as a possible D gene (5 bases). The CDR3 has 17 amino acids. V was pared by 4 bases and J by 4 bases, with 21 bases between. CDR1 is SGHVS and CDR2 is FQNEAQ in the germline V gene. CDR3 nucleotide sequence: TGTGCCAGCAGCTCTAGAAAGGGCCTCGGAGGCGCAGATACGCAGTATTTT. Amino acids: CASSSRKGLGGADTQYF.

The chain carries TRBV2 and TRBJ1-2, with D unclear. Germline V lookup: CDR1 SNHLY, CDR2 FYNNEI. Between the trimmed V and J ends, which lost 6 bases and 7 bases, there was a span of 15 bases. This CDR3 is built from 13 residues. CDR3 residues: CASSQYPDLGYTF. The CDR3 DNA reads TGTGCCAGCAGCCAATACCCAGATCTTGGCTACACCTTC.

The V and J genes are TRBV6-5 and TRBJ2-7; the D gene could be TRBD1 or TRBD2 (5 bases each). With 2 bases removed from V and 2 bases from J, the gap between germline ends came to 10 bases. The CDR3 sequence is 14 residues long. The germline V gene has CDR1 MNHEY and CDR2 SVGAGI. CDR3 in amino acids: CASSYRGETYEQYF. CDR3 DNA: TGTGCCAGCAGTTACAGAGGGGAAACCTACGAGCAGTACTTC.

V and J are TRBV5-7 and TRBJ2-2; no firm D call. TRBV5-7 is classed as an ORF, of uncertain function. The CDR3 is 14 residues long. V was cut by 4 bases and J by 3 bases, with 10 bases left in between. Here the CDR3 reads CASSRFYYTGELFF. The CDR3 DNA is TGTGCCAGCAGCCGCTTCTACTACACCGGGGAGCTGTTTTTT.

The V and J genes are TRBV27 and TRBJ1-4; 9 nucleotides match TRBD1. Germline assignment: CDR1 MNHEY and CDR2 SMNVEV (reference sequence). After removal of 5 bases from V and 8 bases from J, the junction contained 6 bases not matched to a gene. The CDR3 spans 14 residues. CDR3 sequence reads: CASSRDRGREKLFF. The CDR3 region has the DNA TGTGCCAGCAGTAGAGACAGGGGGAGGGAAAAACTGTTTTTT.

The gene calls are TRBV5-1 and TRBJ2-7; D gene unclear. Germline CDR1 and CDR2: SGHRS and YFSETQ. This CDR3 region has 11 residues. V was shortened by 1 base and J by 10 bases, with 9 bases between the two germline ends. Here the CDR3 reads CASSLNDNQYF. CDR3 DNA sequence: TGCGCCAGCAGCTTGAACGACAACCAGTACTTC.

This chain uses TRBV28 with TRBJ1-2; 8 bases match TRBD1. The junction had 6 bases not matched to a gene; V was cut back by 2 bases and J by 7 bases. The CDR3 runs 14 residues. The germline V gene encodes CDR1 MDHEN and CDR2 SYDVKM. CDR3 residues: CASSLGDRGSGYTF. In DNA, the CDR3 is TGTGCCAGCAGTTTAGGAGACAGGGGAAGTGGCTACACCTTC.

The rearrangement uses TRBV4-1 and TRBJ2-5; 9 nucleotides line up with TRBD1. Germline V gene sequence: CDR1 MGHRA, CDR2 YSYEKL. V trimming: 1 base; J trimming: 4 bases; junction bases outside the gene matches: 1. The CDR3 covers 14 residues. CDR3 in amino acids: CASSQADRGETQYF. In nucleotides, the CDR3 is TGCGCCAGCAGCCAAGCGGACAGGGGAGAGACCCAGTACTTC.

V usage is TRBV29-1 and J usage is TRBJ2-1; D perhaps matches TRBD1 (6 bases). Trimming removed 2 bases at V and 7 bases at J, with 15 bases between. CDR1 is SQVTM, CDR2 ANQGSEA, per germline. The CDR3 runs 14 residues. Here the CDR3 DNA reads TGCAGCGTTGAAAAAGAAAGGGGGATAAATGAGCAGTTCTTC. Its translation: CSVEKERGINEQFF.

The V call is TRBV3-1 (or the pseudogene TRBV3-2), the J call TRBJ1-5; 7 bases match TRBD1. This CDR3 comprises 13 residues. V gave up 5 bases and J gave up 10 bases; unmatched junction bases: 8. Germline-derived CDR1 and CDR2 are LGHDT and YNNKEL (reference sequence). In DNA form, the CDR3 reads TGTGCCAGCAGCTTGGGACAGCTGAAACCCCAGCATTTT. Amino acids: CASSLGQLKPQHF.

The rearrangement joins TRBV30 to TRBJ1-5; TRBD1 aligns across 7 bases. Germline CDR1 is GTSNPN and CDR2 is SVGIG (reference sequence). J was trimmed by 10 bases and V by 0 bases; bases with no gene match: 12. The CDR3 totals 15 residues. CDR3 loop: CAWSVLGRGTSPQHF. CDR3 DNA: TGTGCCTGGAGTGTACTCGGCAGGGGGACGAGTCCCCAGCATTTT.

The J gene is TRBJ2-2, the V gene TRBV28; TRBD2 agrees at 9 bases. Germline V gene lookup returns CDR1 MDHEN and CDR2 SYDVKM. The CDR3 consists of 15 residues. V trimming: 6 bases; J trimming: 6 bases; junction bases outside the gene matches: 8. CDR3 DNA: TGTGCCAGCAGCCCTAGCGGGGACCCCCCCGGGGAGCTGTTTTTT. It codes for CASSPSGDPPGELFF.

This clone was observed once. At one end the junction does not follow the germline gene, possibly because of a read error. The V and J genes are TRBV11-2 and TRBJ1-2; perhaps TRBD1 as D (6 bases). The CDR3 loop spans 12 amino acids. From germline, CDR1 is SGHAT and CDR2 FQNNGV. CDR3 sequence (DNA): TGTGCCAGCAGCTTAGAGGGGGCTGGCTACAGCTTC. Protein sequence: CASSLEGAGYSF.

This chain connects TRBV5-4 to TRBJ1-4, with a weak D call TRBD1 (5 bases). V was cut by 5 bases and J by 4 bases, with 12 bases left in between. This CDR3 contains 14 residues. CDR1 and CDR2 (germline): SGHNT, YYREEE (reference sequence). This CDR3 is CASRVYGGNEKLFF. CDR3 DNA: TGTGCCAGCAGGGTCTACGGGGGTAATGAAAAACTGTTTTTT.

This clone was seen only once. This sequence joins TRBV28 and TRBJ1-3, with D unclear. The CDR3 extends over 15 amino acids. Trimming cost V 7 bases and J 2 bases, with 15 bases left between them. Germline V gene lookup returns CDR1 MDHEN and CDR2 SYDVKM. This CDR3 is CASTPRTPAGNTIYF. CDR3 DNA sequence: TGTGCCAGCACCCCCCGGACTCCGGCTGGAAACACCATATATTTT.

This chain links TRBV28 with TRBJ1-5, with D unclear. V lost 5 bases and J lost 9, with 14 bases in between. Germline V CDR1 and CDR2: MDHEN, SYDVKM. The CDR3 is 13 residues long. CDR3 residues: CASSGVWLGPQHF. The CDR3 bases are TGTGCCAGCAGTGGCGTCTGGCTCGGGCCCCAGCATTTT.

This clone appeared a single time. The chain recombines TRBV7-2 with TRBJ2-1, with D unclear. The germline V gene has CDR1 SGHTA and CDR2 FQGNSA. The CDR3 contains 16 residues. With 1 base removed from V and 5 bases from J, the gap between germline ends came to 15 bases. CDR3 protein: CASSLVAGHLNNEQFF. DNA for the CDR3: TGTGCCAGCAGCTTAGTGGCAGGCCACCTAAACAATGAGCAGTTCTTC.

Points on this clone: This likely comes from a read error, as the CDR3 has no conserved phenylalanine or tryptophan at its end. No DNA is shown, since the ends of the CDR3 on it are uncertain; the CDR3 is the one TCRdb lists. The chain employs TRBV6-6 and TRBJ2-7; whether TRBD2, the table's D call, matches the DNA was not checked. Germline CDR1 and CDR2: MNHNY and SVGAGI (reference sequence). The CDR3 is 12 amino acids in total, end residues counted. The CDR3 sequence: CASSYSGGFWVL.

This clone has a single count. V gene TRBV2 combines with J gene TRBJ1-5; D not certain. The ends were cut back, 2 bases at V and 2 bases at J, with 7 bases in the middle. In germline, CDR1 is SNHLY, CDR2 FYNNEI. This CDR3 is built from 14 residues. The CDR3 region has the DNA TGTGCCAGCAGTGAATCTCTAGGCAATCAGCCCCAGCATTTT. It encodes CASSESLGNQPQHF.

The DNA for the CDR3 is TGTGCCACCAGCAGAGATAGGAGCGGGGTAGGGGAGCTGTTTTTT. Translating it yields CATSRDRSGVGELFF. The chain has TRBV15 and TRBJ2-2; 7 nucleotides agree with TRBD2. The trim removed 0 bases at V and 8 bases at J, leaving 6 bases unmatched. Germline values: CDR1 LNHNV, CDR2 YYDKDF (reference sequence). This CDR3 has 15 residues.

The chain carries TRBV2 and TRBJ1-1; D is perhaps TRBD1 (5 bases). Trimming took 8 bases from V and 4 from J, leaving 11 bases between them. CDR1 is SNHLY and CDR2 is FYNNEI in the germline V gene. The CDR3 is made up of 12 amino acids. The CDR3 DNA is TGTGCCAGCGGGATCCAGGGCACTGAAGCTTTCTTT. Protein: CASGIQGTEAFF.